This T cell receptor beta chain was found in a study of blood T cell repertoires in COVID-19. The overall study: Spain, Italy and the United States supplied samples that represented acute and convalescent COVID-19. T cells, B-cell-depleted T cells, or PBMCs provided the cDNA or gDNA that served as material.

The germline CDR1 and CDR2 sequences are SGHAT and FQNNGV. The CDR3 contains 15 residues. Trimming shortened V by 4 bases and J by 7 bases, and 14 bases separated the two germline ends. Repertoires were generated with immunoSEQ multiplex PCR, while TCRdb's copy carries only in-frame clones and drops some. The sample has some 150,000 clones, 75% to 90% seen once. The gene calls are TRBV11-2 and TRBJ1-6; D is ambiguous. The specimen sequenced was peripheral blood. The TCR sequence derives from a man in his 60s with acute or convalescent COVID-19. CDR3 coding DNA: TGTGCCAGCAGCTCCCGCCAGAGGTGGAATTCACCCCTCCACTTT. Protein sequence: CASSSRQRWNSPLHF. Supplemented by reference TRBV11-2 and TRBJ1-6, the full variable domain reads EAGVAQSPRYKIIEKRQSVAFWCNPISGHATLYWYQQILGQGPKLLIQFQNNGVVDDSQLPKDRFSAERLKGVDSTLKIQPAKLEDSAVYLCASSSRQRWNSPLHFGNGTRLTVT.